This T cell receptor (beta chain) was sequenced during a study of beta chain features in type 1 diabetes. Study-wide findings and caveats: TCRB CDR3s from Type 1 diabetes patients were moderately but significantly shorter in all four CD4+ subsets.

The CDR3 extends over 13 amino acids. CDR1 and CDR2 (germline): SGHRS, YFSETQ. V was cut by 6 bases and J by 5 bases, with 14 bases left in between. Sequenced material consisted of expressed TCRB transcripts (all of the isolated RNA was reverse transcribed). Deep immunoSEQ sequencing covered naive, central memory and regulatory T cell samples. Sequenced by immunoSEQ multiplex PCR; TCRdb stores in-frame clones only, minus some. The sample has hundreds of thousands of clones; around 12% are singletons. Regarding this clone: Its antigen remains unidentified.

Sequencing was done on a sample of naive CD4+ T cells from blood. V gene TRBV5-1 combines with J gene TRBJ2-5, with a tentative D call TRBD1 (6 bases). This receptor was obtained from a woman aged 18-29 years with type 1 diabetes. CDR3 bases: TGCGCCAGCAAGGGCCCTCAGGGGGAGACCCAGTACTTC. Residues: CASKGPQGETQYF. Based on the CDR3 plus reference TRBV5-1 and TRBJ2-5, the full variable domain is KAGVTQTPRYLIKTRGQQVTLSCSPISGHRSVSWYQQTPGQGLQFLFEYFSETQRNKGNFPGRFSGRQFSNSRSEMNVSTLELGDSALYLCASKGPQGETQYFGPGTRLLVL.